The present TCR beta chain was sequenced within a study of OX40 agonist ivuxolimab in advanced cancers. Whole-study context: Intravenous ivuxolimab was administered to patients every 2 weeks at 0.01 to 10 mg/kg. Those treated in dose escalation had hepatocellular carcinoma, melanoma, renal cell cancer or head and neck cancer.

The CDR3 totals 13 residues. The repertoire was sequenced with immunoSEQ multiplex PCR; TCRdb's copy has only in-frame clones and lacks some. Among some 85,000 clones, around 90% were seen once, and the ten largest hold 2% to 2.5%. Autoimmune disease history or systemic immunosuppression led to patients being barred. The sequenced sample was CD4+ or CD8+ T cells sorted from blood, obtained in a trial of the OX40 agonist ivuxolimab. This TCR came from an adult with an advanced solid tumor such as melanoma, head and neck, liver or kidney cancer. The rearrangement links TRBV1 to TRBJ2-7; the D call of TRBD1 is as the table states it, not checked on the DNA. TRBV1 is a listed pseudogene. CDR3 sequence reads: CTSPLGRPYEQYF. The CDR3 DNA follows: TGCACCAGCCCCCTTGGCAGGCCCTACGAGCAGTACTTC.